The clone carrying this T cell receptor (beta chain) has a count of ten or more. No antigen is known for it. The sample is drawn from a study of CD8+CD57+ T cells in acquired aplastic anemia. Study background: Quantities of DNA derived from sorted CD4+ and CD8+ cells averaged around 3.2 ug. Study-level points and caveats: Any difference that existed in CD8+ Simpson's diversity between patients and controls was not significant. Sharing between patients and controls was observed for roughly 29 CD8+ CDR3 sequences.

According to the study, genomic DNA was the template for TCR beta VDJ and CDR3 profiling. MiXCR, run by TCRdb on the reads, gives a single entry per CDR3 protein. The data hold 200,000 to 250,000 distinct CDR3 sequences, with 30% to 35% observed a single time. The V gene lost 4 bases and the J gene lost 8 bases, with 23 bases spanning the gap. Germline V lookup: CDR1 LNHDA, CDR2 SQIVND (reference sequence). CDR3 length: 16 residues. Sequenced input: sorted CD4+, CD8+, or CD8+CD57+ T cells (not recorded which) from PBMCs. The sequence was obtained from a human donor in good health, serving as a control. The chain carries TRBV19 and TRBJ1-2; a possible D gene is TRBD1 (6 bases). The CDR3 DNA reads as TGTGCCAGTAGTAACCTCCTGAGGGGGGTGAGGAACGGCTACACCTTC. It encodes CASSNLLRGVRNGYTF.